One T cell receptor (beta chain) is described in this entry. Its antigen is unknown. The sample is drawn from a study of shared clonotypes between healthy human individuals. The study's findings and limits: Clonotypes shared by all four sorted-subset donors had higher generation probabilities than non-shared clonotypes.

Here immunoSEQ multiplex PCR was the method, and the copy in TCRdb shows in-frame clones only, minus some. The table shows a few million clones, with 85% to 95% occurring only once. Germline-derived CDR1 and CDR2 are ENHRY and SYGVKD. CDR3 length: 14 residues. With 4 bases removed from V and 5 bases from J, the gap between germline ends came to 12 bases. The sample taken for sequencing was naive CD4+ T cells sorted from blood. Regarding subset: CD45RA+ positively selected. This TCR was sampled from a man between 18 and 35 years old in good health. This sequence joins TRBV10-3 and TRBJ2-4; either TRBD1 or TRBD2 may fit D (5 bases each). CDR3 amino acids: CAISGTLGENIQYF. The CDR3 coding sequence is TGTGCCATCAGTGGGACCTTGGGGGAAAACATTCAGTACTTC.